A single sample is the source of the 13 T cell receptor beta chains below, sequenced in a study of OX40 agonist ivuxolimab in advanced cancers. This table comes from immunoSEQ multiplex PCR, and its TCRdb copy is limited to in-frame clones, with some not included. Here the sample spans approximately 59,000 clones, approximately 89% being singletons. This material consisted of CD4+ or CD8+ T cells sorted from blood, taken in a trial of the OX40 agonist ivuxolimab. Every receptor here comes from an adult with an advanced solid tumor such as melanoma, head and neck, liver or kidney cancer.

The chain joins TRBV18 to TRBJ2-7; 10 positions agree with TRBD2. This CDR3 contains 14 residues. J gave up 5 bases and V 4 bases, and 5 bases lay outside the gene matches. Germline V gene data show CDR1 as KGHSH and CDR2 as LQKENI. CDR3 residues: CASSLGTSEDEQYF. The CDR3 DNA is TGTGCCAGCTCACTCGGGACTAGCGAGGACGAGCAGTACTTC. Combining the CDR3 with reference TRBV18 and TRBJ2-7 gives the whole variable domain NAGVMQNPRHLVRRRGQEARLRCSPMKGHSHVYWYRQLPEEGLKFMVYLQKENIIDESGMPKERFSAEFPKEGPSILRIQQVVRGDSAAYFCASSLGTSEDEQYFGPGTRLTVT.

This sequence joins TRBV10-3 and TRBJ2-7; D is possibly TRBD1 (5 bases). Trimming pared 2 bases from V and 2 bases from J, leaving 10 bases between. Looked up from germline, CDR1 is ENHRY and CDR2 is SYGVKD. The CDR3 extends over 14 amino acids. The CDR3 loop is CAISEGAGPYEQYF. The DNA of the CDR3 is TGTGCCATCAGTGAGGGGGCAGGGCCCTACGAGCAGTACTTC.

The chain has TRBV14 and TRBJ2-3, with D unresolved. This CDR3 contains 16 residues. Trimming stripped 0 bases from V and 2 bases from J, with 12 bases between. Germline V gene sequence: CDR1 SGHDN, CDR2 FVKESK. The CDR3 sequence is CASSQDGRKSTDTQYF. As DNA, the CDR3 is TGTGCCAGCAGCCAAGACGGCAGAAAATCCACAGATACGCAGTATTTT.

The rearrangement uses TRBV6-6 and TRBJ1-4; no clear D gene. The V gene lost 4 bases and the J gene lost 2 bases, with 8 bases spanning the gap. CDR3 length: 14 amino acids. The germline V gene has CDR1 MNHNY and CDR2 SVGAGI (reference sequence). In DNA form, the CDR3 reads TGTGCCAGCAGTTCACAAGGGACTAATGAAAAACTGTTTTTT. It translates to CASSSQGTNEKLFF.

The rearrangement uses TRBV28 and TRBJ1-5, with D maybe TRBD1 (6 bases). Trimming pared 5 bases from V and 4 bases from J, leaving 18 bases between. The CDR3 runs 16 residues. Germline-derived CDR1 and CDR2 are MDHEN and SYDVKM. The CDR3 spells CASSLIGGRTNQPQHF. The CDR3 DNA is TGTGCCAGCAGTCTGATAGGGGGGCGGACTAATCAGCCCCAGCATTTT.

The V call is TRBV19, the J call TRBJ2-2, with no clear D. Germline V CDR1 and CDR2: LNHDA, SQIVND (reference sequence). This CDR3 is 16 amino acids long. The V end was cut by 1 base, the J end by 0 bases, with 9 bases between. CDR3 in amino acids: CASSIGWSANTGELFF. The CDR3 DNA is TGTGCCAGTAGTATAGGATGGAGCGCGAACACCGGGGAGCTGTTTTTT. Using reference TRBV19 and TRBJ2-2 for the parts outside the CDR3, the full variable domain is DGGITQSPKYLFRKEGQNVTLSCEQNLNHDAMYWYRQDPGQGLRLIYYSQIVNDFQKGDIAEGYSVSREKKESFPLTVTSAQKNPTAFYLCASSIGWSANTGELFFGEGSRLTVL.

The V gene is TRBV9, the J gene TRBJ2-1; D unresolved. The CDR3 contains 12 residues. V lost 0 bases and J lost 5, with 3 bases in between. Germline loops: CDR1 SGDLS, CDR2 YYNGEE. CDR3 in DNA: TGTGCCAGCAGCGTAGCGGACAATGAGCAGTTCTTC. This codes for CASSVADNEQFF.

This sequence joins TRBV7-2 and TRBJ2-1, with TRBD1 identical over 11 bases. With V trimmed by 0 bases and J by 8 bases, 3 bases remained unmatched. CDR3 length: 15 residues. Germline CDR1 reads SGHTA; CDR2 reads FQGNSA. The CDR3 DNA reads as TGTGCCAGCAGCTTAGCGGGACAGGGGGGGTATGAGCAGTTCTTC. It is translated as CASSLAGQGGYEQFF.

This clone was counted a single time. V gene TRBV6-6 combines with J gene TRBJ2-1; a possible D gene is TRBD2 (5 bases). Deletions cut 4 bases from V and 7 bases from J, with 14 bases between. CDR1 is MNHNY and CDR2 is SVGAGI in the germline V gene (reference sequence). The CDR3 is made up of 14 amino acids. Written as DNA, the CDR3 is TGTGCCAGCAGTTTACCGGGATCCTGGAATGAGCAGTTCTTC. It yields the protein CASSLPGSWNEQFF.

This clone was recorded once. The V and J genes are TRBV12-5 and TRBJ2-1; D call uncertain. Germline CDR1 reads LGHNT; CDR2 reads FRNRAP. Trimming cost V 4 bases and J 6 bases, with 13 bases left between them. The CDR3 sequence is 14 residues long. The CDR3 DNA reads TGTGCTAGTGGTTGGGGTACCCGAAGCAATGAGCAGTTCTTC. Protein sequence: CASGWGTRSNEQFF.

V gene TRBV2 combines with J gene TRBJ2-3; D is undetermined. The germline V and J ends were trimmed by 8 bases and 2 bases, with 8 bases remaining between them. Germline V gene sequence: CDR1 SNHLY, CDR2 FYNNEI. This CDR3 region has 12 residues. The CDR3 loop is CASGPHTDTQYF. The CDR3 DNA reads TGTGCCAGCGGGCCCCACACAGATACGCAGTATTTT.

J is TRBJ2-2 and V is TRBV4-3, with 11 bases matching TRBD1. The J segment lost 4 bases and the V segment lost 4 bases, leaving 14 bases of the junction unmatched. The germline gives CDR1 LGHNA, CDR2 YSLEER. The CDR3 consists of 19 residues. The CDR3 protein is CASSPFFVGQGAGTGELFF. In DNA, the CDR3 is TGCGCCAGCAGCCCCTTTTTTGTAGGACAGGGGGCCGGCACCGGGGAGCTGTTTTTT.

V and J are TRBV19 and TRBJ2-1, with D perhaps TRBD1 (5 bases). Germline CDR1 reads LNHDA; CDR2 reads SQIVND (reference sequence). CDR3 length: 16 residues. Trimming removed 6 bases at V and 4 bases at J, with 19 bases between. This chain's CDR3 is CASSDQGTSSYNEQFF. CDR3 nucleotides: TGTGCCAGTAGCGATCAGGGTACCAGTTCGTACAATGAGCAGTTCTTC.